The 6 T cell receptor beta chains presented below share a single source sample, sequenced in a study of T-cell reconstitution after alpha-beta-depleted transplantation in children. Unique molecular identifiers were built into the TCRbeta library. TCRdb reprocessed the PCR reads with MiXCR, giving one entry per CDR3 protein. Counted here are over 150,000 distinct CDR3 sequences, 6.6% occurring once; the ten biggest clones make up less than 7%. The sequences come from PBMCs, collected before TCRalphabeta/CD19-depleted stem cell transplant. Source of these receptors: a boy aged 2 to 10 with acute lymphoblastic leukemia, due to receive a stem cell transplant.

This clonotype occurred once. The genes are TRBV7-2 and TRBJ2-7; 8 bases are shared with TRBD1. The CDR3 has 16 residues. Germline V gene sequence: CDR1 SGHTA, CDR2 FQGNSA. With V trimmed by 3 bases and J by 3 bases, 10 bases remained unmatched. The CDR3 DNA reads TGTGCCAGCAGCTTCCCGGACAGGGCAGGGGACTACGAGCAGTACTTC. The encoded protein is CASSFPDRAGDYEQYF.

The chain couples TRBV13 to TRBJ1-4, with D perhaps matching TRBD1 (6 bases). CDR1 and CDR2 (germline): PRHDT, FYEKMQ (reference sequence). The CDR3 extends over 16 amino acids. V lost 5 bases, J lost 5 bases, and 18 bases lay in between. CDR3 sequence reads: CASSLGQITKNEKLFF. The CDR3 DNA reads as TGTGCCAGCAGCCTCGGACAGATAACGAAAAATGAAAAACTGTTTTTT.

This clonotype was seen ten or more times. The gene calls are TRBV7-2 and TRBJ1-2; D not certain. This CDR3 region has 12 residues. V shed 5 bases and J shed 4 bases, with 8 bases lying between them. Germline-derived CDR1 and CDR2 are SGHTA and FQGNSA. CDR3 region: CASSPGGYGYTF. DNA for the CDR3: TGTGCCAGCAGCCCGGGTGGCTATGGCTACACCTTC.

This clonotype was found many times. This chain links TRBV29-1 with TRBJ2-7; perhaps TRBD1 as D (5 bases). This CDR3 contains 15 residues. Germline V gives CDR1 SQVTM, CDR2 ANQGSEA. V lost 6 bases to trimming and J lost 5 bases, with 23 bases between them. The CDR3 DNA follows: TGCAGCGTCCCACCTCATGGGGCAGTAGTCCACGAGCAGTACTTC. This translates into CSVPPHGAVVHEQYF.

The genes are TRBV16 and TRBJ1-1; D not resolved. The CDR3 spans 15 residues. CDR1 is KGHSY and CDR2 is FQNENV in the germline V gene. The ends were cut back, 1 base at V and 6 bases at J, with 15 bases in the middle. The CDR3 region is CASSQFDRGSSEAFF. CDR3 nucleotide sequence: TGTGCCAGCAGCCAATTTGATCGGGGTTCATCTGAAGCTTTCTTT. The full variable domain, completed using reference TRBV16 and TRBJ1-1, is GEEVAQTPKHLVRGEGQKAKLYCAPIKGHSYVFWYQQVLKNEFKFLISFQNENVFDETGMPKERFSAKCLPNSPCSLEIQATKLEDSAVYFCASSQFDRGSSEAFFGQGTRLTVV.

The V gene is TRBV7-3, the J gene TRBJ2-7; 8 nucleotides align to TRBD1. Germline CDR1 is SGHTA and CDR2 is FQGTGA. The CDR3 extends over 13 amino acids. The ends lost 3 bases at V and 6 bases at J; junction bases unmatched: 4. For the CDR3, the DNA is TGTGCCAGCAGCTTGTTAACAGGGGGCGAGCAGTACTTC. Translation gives CASSLLTGGEQYF.